The present T cell receptor beta chain was sequenced within a study of blood T cell repertoires in COVID-19. CDR1 is MNHEY, CDR2 SVGAGI, per germline. The CDR3 has 13 amino acids. Deletions cut 6 bases from V and 4 bases from J, with 12 bases between. Donors were grouped by their self-reported clinical history. Sequenced by immunoSEQ multiplex PCR; TCRdb stores in-frame clones only, minus some. The sample includes 190,000 or so clones, around 86% seen only once; the top ten take 8% to 10%. This receptor was identified in a young woman who had recovered from COVID-19. The material sequenced was PBMCs or T cells enriched from blood (not recorded which). The chain couples TRBV6-5 to TRBJ1-2, with a tentative D call TRBD1 (6 bases). This CDR3 is CASSQGSGYGYTF. The CDR3 DNA reads TGTGCCAGCAGCCAGGGGTCGGGCTATGGCTACACCTTC.